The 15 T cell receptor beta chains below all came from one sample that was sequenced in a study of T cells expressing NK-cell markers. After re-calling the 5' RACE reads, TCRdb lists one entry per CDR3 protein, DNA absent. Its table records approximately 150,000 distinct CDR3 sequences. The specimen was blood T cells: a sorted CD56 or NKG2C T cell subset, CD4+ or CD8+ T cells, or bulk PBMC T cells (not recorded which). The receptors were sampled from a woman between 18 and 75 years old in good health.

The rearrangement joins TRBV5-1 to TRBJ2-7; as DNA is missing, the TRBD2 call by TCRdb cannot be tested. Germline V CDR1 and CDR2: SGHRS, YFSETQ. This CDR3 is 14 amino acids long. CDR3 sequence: CASSLGRGLYEQYF. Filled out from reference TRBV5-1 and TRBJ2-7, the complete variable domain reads KAGVTQTPRYLIKTRGQQVTLSCSPISGHRSVSWYQQTPGQGLQFLFEYFSETQRNKGNFPGRFSGRQFSNSRSEMNVSTLELGDSALYLCASSLGRGLYEQYFGPGTRLTVT.

The CDR3 here is CASRLGGSYEQYF. V is TRBV28 and J is TRBJ2-7. The CDR3 is 13 amino acids. Germline-derived CDR1 and CDR2 are MDHEN and SYDVKM.

The CDR3 region is CSAGGTSGRAVSSYEQYF. The chain combines TRBV20-1 with TRBJ2-7; TCRdb returns TRBD2, unconfirmable since there is no DNA. The CDR3 length is 18 residues. Germline V gives CDR1 DFQATT, CDR2 SNEGSKA (reference sequence).

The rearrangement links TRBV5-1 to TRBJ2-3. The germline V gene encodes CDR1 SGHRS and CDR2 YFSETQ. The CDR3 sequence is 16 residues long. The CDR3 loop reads CASSPDGNRATDTQYF.

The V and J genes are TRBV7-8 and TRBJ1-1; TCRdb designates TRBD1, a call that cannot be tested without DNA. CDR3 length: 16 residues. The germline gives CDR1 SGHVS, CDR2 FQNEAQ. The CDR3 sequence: CASSLEATDRSAEAFF.

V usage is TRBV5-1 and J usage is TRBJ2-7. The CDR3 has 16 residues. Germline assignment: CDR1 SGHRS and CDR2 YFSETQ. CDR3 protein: CASSTFPGEQYYEQYF.

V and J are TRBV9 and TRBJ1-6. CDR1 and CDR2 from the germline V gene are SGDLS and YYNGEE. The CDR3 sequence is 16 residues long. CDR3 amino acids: CASSVDVNPYNSPLHF.

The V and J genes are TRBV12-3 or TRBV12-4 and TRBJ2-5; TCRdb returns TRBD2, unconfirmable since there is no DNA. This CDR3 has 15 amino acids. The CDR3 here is CASRFNPGLRETQYF.

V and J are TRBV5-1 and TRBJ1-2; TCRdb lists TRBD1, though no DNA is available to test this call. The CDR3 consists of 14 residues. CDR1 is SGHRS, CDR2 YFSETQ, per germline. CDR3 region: CASSLQGADYGYTF.

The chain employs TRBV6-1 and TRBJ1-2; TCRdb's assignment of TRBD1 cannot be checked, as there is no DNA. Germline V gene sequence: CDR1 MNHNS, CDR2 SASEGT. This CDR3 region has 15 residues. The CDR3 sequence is CASSQDRGPGYGYTF.

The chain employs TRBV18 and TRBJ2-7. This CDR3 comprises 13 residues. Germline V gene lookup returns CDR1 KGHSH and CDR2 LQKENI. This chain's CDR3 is CASSPPSLVKQYF.

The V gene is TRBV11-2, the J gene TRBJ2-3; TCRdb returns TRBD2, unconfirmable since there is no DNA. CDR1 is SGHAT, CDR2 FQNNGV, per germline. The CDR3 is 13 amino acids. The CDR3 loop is CASSSLTRGGKYF.

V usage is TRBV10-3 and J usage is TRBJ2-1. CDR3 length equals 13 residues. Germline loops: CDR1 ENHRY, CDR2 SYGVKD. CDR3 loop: CAISAYSSNEQFF.

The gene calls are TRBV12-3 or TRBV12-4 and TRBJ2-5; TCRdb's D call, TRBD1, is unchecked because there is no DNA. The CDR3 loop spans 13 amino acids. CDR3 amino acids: CASSSRGQETQYF.

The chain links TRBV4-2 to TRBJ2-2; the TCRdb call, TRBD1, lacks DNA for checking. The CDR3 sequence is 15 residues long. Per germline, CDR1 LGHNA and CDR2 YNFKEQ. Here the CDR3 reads CASSQESRGTGELFF.